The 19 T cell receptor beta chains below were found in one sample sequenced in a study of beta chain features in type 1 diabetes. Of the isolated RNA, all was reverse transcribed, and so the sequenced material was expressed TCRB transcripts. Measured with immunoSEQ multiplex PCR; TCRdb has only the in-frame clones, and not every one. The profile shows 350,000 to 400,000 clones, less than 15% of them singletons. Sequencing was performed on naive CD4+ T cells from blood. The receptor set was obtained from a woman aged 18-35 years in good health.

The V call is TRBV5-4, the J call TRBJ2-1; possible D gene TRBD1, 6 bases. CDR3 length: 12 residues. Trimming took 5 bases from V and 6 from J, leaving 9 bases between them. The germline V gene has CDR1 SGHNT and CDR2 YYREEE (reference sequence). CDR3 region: CASSSRGNEQFF. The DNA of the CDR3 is TGTGCCAGCAGTTCCAGGGGCAATGAGCAGTTCTTC.

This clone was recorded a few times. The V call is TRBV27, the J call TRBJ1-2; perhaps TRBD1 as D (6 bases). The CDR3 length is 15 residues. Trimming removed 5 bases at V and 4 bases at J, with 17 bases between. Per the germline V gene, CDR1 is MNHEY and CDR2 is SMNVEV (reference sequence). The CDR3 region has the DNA TGTGCCAGCAGTGAGAGTTACAGGGTTGGCTATGGCTACACCTTC. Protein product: CASSESYRVGYGYTF.

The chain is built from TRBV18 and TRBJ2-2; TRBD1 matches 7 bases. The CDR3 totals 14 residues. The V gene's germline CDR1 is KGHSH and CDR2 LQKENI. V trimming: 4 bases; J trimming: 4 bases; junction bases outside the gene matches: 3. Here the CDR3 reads CASSRGGSTGELFF. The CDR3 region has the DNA TGTGCCAGCTCACGAGGGGGCAGCACCGGGGAGCTGTTTTTT.

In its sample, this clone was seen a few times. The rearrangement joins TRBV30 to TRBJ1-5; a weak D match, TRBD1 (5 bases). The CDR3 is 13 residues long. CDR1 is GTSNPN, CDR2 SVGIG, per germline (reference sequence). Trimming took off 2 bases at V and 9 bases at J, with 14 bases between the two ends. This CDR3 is CAWSSTGEAPQHF. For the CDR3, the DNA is TGTGCCTGGAGTTCAACAGGAGAGGCGCCCCAGCATTTT.

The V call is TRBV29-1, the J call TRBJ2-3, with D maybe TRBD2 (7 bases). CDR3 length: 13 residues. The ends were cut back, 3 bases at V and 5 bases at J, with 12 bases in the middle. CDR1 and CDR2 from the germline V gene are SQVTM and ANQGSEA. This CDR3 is CSVEVGGGDTQYF. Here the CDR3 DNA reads TGCAGCGTTGAGGTGGGAGGGGGAGATACGCAGTATTTT.

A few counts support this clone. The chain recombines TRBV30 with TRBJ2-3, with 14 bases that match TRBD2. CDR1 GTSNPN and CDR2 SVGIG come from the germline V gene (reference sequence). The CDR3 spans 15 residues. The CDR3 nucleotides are TGTGCTTACGGGACTAGCGGGAGTAGCACAGATACGCAGTATTTT. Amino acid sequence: CAYGTSGSSTDTQYF.

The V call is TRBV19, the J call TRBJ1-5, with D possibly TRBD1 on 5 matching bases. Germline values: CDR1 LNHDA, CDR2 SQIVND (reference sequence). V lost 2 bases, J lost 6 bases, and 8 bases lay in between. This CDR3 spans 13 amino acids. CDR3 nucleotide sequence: TGTGCCAGTAGTATACAGGGTATTCAGCCCCAGCATTTT. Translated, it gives CASSIQGIQPQHF.

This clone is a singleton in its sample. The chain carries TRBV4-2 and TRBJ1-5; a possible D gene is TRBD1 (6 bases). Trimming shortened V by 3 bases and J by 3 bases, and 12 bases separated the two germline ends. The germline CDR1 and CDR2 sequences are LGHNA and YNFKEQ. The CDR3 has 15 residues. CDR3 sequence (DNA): TGTGCCAGCAGCCAGGGGGCTGTGAACAATCAGCCCCAGCATTTT. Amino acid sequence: CASSQGAVNNQPQHF.

CDR3 in amino acids: CASSLEAGTTYEQYF. Here the CDR3 DNA reads TGCGCCAGCAGCTTGGAGGCAGGCACCACCTACGAGCAGTACTTC. The chain joins TRBV5-1 to TRBJ2-7; unclear D gene. CDR1 and CDR2 from the germline V gene are SGHRS and YFSETQ. V was trimmed by 0 bases and J by 2 bases, leaving 12 bases between them. The CDR3 is made up of 15 amino acids.

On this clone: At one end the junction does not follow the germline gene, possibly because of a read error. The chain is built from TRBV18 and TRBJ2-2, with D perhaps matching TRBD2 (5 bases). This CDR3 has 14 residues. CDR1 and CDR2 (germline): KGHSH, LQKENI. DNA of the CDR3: TGTGCCAGCTCACCGTTAGCGAAGACCGGGGAGCTGTTTTTT. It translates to CASSPLAKTGELFF.

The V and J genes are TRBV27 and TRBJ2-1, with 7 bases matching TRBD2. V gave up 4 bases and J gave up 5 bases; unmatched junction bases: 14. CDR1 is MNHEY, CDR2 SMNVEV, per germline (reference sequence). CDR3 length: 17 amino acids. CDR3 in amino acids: CASSSLEASGRDNEQFF. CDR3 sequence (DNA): TGTGCCAGCAGTTCTTTGGAGGCTAGCGGAAGAGACAATGAGCAGTTCTTC.

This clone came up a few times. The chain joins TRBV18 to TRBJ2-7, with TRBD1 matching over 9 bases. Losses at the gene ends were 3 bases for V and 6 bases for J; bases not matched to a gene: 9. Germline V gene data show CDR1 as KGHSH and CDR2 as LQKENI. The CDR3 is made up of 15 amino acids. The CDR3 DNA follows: TGTGCCAGCTCACCCCAGACAGGGGGAGTACTCGAGCAGTACTTC. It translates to CASSPQTGGVLEQYF.

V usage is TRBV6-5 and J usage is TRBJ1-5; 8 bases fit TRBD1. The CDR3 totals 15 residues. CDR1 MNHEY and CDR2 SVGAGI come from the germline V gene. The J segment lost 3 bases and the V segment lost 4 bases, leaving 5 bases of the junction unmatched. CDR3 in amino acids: CASSSTGVINQPQHF. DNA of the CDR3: TGTGCCAGCAGTTCGACAGGGGTCATCAATCAGCCCCAGCATTTT.

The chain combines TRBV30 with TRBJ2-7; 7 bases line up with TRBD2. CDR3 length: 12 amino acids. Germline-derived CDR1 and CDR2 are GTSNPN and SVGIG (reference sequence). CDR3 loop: CAAGPNHYEQYF. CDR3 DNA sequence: TGTGCAGCGGGACCTAACCACTACGAGCAGTACTTC.

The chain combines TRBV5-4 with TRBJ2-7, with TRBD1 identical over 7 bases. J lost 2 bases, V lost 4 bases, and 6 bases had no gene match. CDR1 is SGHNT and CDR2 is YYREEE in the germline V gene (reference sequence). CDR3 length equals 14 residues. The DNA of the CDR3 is TGTGCCAGCAGCCCCCGGGACAGACCCTACGAGCAGTACTTC. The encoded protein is CASSPRDRPYEQYF.

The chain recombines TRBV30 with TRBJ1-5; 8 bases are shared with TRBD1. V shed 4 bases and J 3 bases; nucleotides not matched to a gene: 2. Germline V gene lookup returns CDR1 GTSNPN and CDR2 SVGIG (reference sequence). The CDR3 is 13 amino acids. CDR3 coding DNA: TGTGCCTGGACAGGGGGCCTCAATCAGCCCCAGCATTTT. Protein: CAWTGGLNQPQHF.

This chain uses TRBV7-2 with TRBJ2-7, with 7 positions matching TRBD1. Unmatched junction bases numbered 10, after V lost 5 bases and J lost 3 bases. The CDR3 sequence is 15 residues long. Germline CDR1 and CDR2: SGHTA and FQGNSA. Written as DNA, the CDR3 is TGTGCCAGCAGCCGAAGGACAGGTTCCGGCTACGAGCAGTACTTC. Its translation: CASSRRTGSGYEQYF.

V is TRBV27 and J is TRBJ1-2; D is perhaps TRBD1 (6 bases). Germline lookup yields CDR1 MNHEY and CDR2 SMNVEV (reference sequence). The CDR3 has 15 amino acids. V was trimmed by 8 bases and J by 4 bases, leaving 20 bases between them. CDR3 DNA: TGTGCCAGCGGGAGAGGGGGAGGGCGGGTCTATGGCTACACCTTC. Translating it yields CASGRGGGRVYGYTF.

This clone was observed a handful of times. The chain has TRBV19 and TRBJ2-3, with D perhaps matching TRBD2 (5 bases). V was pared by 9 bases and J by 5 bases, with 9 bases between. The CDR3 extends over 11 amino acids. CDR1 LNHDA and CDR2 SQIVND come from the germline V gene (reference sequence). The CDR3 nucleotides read TGTGCCAGCGGGGTGGGAGATACGCAGTATTTT. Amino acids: CASGVGDTQYF.